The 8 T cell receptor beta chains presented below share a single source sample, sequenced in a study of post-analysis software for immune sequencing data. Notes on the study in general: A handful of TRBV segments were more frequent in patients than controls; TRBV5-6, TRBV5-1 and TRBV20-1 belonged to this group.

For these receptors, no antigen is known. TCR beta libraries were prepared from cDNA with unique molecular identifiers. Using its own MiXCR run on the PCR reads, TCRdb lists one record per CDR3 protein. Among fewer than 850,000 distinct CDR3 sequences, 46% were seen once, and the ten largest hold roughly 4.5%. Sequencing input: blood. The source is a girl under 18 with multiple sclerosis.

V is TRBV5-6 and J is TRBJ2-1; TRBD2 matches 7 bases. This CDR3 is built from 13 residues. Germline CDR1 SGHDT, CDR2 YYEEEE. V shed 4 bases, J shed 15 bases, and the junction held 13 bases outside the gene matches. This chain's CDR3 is CASSPVGGSNRFF. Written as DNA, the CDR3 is TGTGCCAGCAGCCCCGTCGGCGGGAGTAATCGGTTCTTC.

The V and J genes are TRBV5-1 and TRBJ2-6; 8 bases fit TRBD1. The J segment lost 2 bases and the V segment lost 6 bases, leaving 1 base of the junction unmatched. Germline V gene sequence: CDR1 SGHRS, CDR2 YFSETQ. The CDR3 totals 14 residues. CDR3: CASKQGAGANVLTF. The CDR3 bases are TGCGCCAGCAAACAGGGGGCTGGGGCCAACGTCCTGACTTTC.

The DNA for the CDR3 is TGCAGCGTCCGGACAGGGGGCGGCGAGCAGTACTTC. Protein: CSVRTGGGEQYF. The chain combines TRBV29-1 with TRBJ2-7, with 11 positions matching TRBD1. V was clipped by 6 bases and J by 6 bases; unmatched bases: 4. Germline V lookup: CDR1 SQVTM, CDR2 ANQGSEA. CDR3 length: 12 residues.

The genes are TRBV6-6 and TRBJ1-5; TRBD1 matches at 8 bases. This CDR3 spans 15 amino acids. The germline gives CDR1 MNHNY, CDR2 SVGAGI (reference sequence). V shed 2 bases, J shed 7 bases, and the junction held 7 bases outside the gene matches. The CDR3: CASSYITGGDQPQHF. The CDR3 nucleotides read TGTGCCAGCAGTTACATCACAGGGGGAGACCAGCCCCAGCATTTT.

The CDR3 DNA reads TGCAGTGCTCCTAAGCGGGATGGCGCAGATACGCAGTATTTT. It is translated as CSAPKRDGADTQYF. V gene TRBV20-1 combines with J gene TRBJ2-3; 7 bases fit TRBD2. There are 14 residues in the CDR3. The V gene's germline CDR1 is DFQATT and CDR2 SNEGSKA (reference sequence). V gave up 5 bases and J gave up 4 bases; unmatched junction bases: 9.

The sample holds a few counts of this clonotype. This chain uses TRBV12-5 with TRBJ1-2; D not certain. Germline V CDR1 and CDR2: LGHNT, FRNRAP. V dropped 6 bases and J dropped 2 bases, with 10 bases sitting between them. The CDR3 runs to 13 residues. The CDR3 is CASGPTENYGYTF. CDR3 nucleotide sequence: TGTGCTAGTGGCCCTACAGAGAACTATGGCTACACCTTC.

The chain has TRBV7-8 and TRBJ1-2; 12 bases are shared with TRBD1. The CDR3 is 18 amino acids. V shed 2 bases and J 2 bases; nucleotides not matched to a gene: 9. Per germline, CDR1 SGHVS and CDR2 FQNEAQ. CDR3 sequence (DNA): TGTGCCAGCAGCTTAAAACCGGGACAGGGGGCGCAGAACTATGGCTACACCTTC. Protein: CASSLKPGQGAQNYGYTF.

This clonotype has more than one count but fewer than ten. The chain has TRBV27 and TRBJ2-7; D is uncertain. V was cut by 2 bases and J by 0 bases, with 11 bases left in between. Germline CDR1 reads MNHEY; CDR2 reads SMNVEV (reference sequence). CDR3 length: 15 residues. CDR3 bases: TGTGCCAGCAGTTTACGTGCCAGTAGCTCCTACGAGCAGTACTTC. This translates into CASSLRASSSYEQYF.